The source of this T cell receptor (beta chain) is a study of T cells in Graves' hyperthyroidism and ophthalmopathy. Authors of the study amplified TCR beta CDR3 regions from RNA transcripts. HTBI primers were used for first-round RT-PCR of the TCR CDR3. TCRdb reanalysed the multiplex PCR reads using MiXCR and keeps one entry per CDR3 protein. The sample lists 200,000 to 250,000 distinct CDR3 sequences, around 15% occurring once. The sample holds many counts of this clonotype. CDR3 length: 15 amino acids. In germline, CDR1 is MDHEN, CDR2 SYDVKM. The V end was cut by 4 bases, the J end by 4 bases, with 14 bases between.

This receptor was taken from a woman under 30 with Graves' ophthalmopathy. The chain has TRBV28 and TRBJ1-5; D uncertain. Sequencing was done on a sample of blood. This chain's CDR3 is CASSSPAEPNQPQHF. The DNA for the CDR3 is TGTGCCAGCAGTTCCCCCGCCGAACCTAATCAGCCCCAGCATTTT. The full variable domain, rest sourced from reference TRBV28 and TRBJ1-5, is DVKVTQSSRYLVKRTGEKVFLECVQDMDHENMFWYRQDPGLGLRLIYFSYDVKMKEKGDIPEGYSVSREKKERFSLILESASTNQTSMYLCASSSPAEPNQPQHFGDGTRLSIL.